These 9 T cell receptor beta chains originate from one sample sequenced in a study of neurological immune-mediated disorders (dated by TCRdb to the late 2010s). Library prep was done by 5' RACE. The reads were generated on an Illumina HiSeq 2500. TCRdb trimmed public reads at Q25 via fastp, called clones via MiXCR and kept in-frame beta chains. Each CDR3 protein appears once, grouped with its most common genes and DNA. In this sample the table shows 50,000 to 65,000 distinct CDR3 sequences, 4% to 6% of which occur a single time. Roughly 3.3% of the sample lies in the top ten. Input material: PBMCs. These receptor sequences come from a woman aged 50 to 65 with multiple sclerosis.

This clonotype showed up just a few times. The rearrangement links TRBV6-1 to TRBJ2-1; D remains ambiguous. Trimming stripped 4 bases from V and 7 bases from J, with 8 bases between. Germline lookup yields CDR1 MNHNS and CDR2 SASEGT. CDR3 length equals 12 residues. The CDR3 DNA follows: TGTGCCAGCAGTGGTAGCCGTAATGAGCAGTTCTTC. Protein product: CASSGSRNEQFF.

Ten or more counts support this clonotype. This CDR3 is CASSQGTSRVNEQFF. CDR3 nucleotide sequence: TGCGCCAGCAGCCAGGGGACTAGTCGAGTAAATGAGCAGTTCTTC. The gene calls are TRBV4-1 and TRBJ2-1; 8 positions agree with TRBD2. Trimming cost V 3 bases and J 7 bases; bases outside gene matches: 8. Germline-derived CDR1 and CDR2 are MGHRA and YSYEKL. The CDR3 has 15 residues.

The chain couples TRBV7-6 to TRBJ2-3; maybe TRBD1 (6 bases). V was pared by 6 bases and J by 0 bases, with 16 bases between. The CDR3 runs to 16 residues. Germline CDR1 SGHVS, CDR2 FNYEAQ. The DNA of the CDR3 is TGTGCCAGCAGTCCACAGGGCCTATCTAGCACAGATACGCAGTATTTT. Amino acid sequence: CASSPQGLSSTDTQYF.

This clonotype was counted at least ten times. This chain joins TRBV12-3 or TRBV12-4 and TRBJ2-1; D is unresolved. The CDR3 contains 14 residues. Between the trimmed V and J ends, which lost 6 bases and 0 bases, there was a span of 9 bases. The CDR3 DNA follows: TGTGCCAGCAGGGGTAGCCTCTCCTACAATGAGCAGTTCTTC. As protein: CASRGSLSYNEQFF.

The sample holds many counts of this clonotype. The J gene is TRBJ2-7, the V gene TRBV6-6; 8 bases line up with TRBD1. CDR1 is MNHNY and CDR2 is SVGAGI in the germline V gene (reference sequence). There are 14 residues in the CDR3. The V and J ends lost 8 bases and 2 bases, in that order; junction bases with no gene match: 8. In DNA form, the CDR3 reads TGTGCCAGCCTCCTCGGACAGGGAACCTACGAGCAGTACTTC. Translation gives CASLLGQGTYEQYF.

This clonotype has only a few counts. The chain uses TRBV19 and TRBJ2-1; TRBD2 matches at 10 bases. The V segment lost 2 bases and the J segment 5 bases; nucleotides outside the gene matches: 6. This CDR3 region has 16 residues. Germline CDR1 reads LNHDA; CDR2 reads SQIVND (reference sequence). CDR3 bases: TGTGCCAGTAGTATATTAATAGCGGGGGGTAACAATGAGCAGTTCTTC. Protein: CASSILIAGGNNEQFF.

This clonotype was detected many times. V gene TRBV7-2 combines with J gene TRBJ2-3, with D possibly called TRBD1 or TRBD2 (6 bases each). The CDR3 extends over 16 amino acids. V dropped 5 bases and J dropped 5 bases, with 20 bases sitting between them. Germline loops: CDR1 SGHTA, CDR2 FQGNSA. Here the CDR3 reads CASSLEFARGEDTQYF. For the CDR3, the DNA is TGTGCCAGCAGCCTAGAATTCGCTAGGGGGGAAGATACGCAGTATTTT.

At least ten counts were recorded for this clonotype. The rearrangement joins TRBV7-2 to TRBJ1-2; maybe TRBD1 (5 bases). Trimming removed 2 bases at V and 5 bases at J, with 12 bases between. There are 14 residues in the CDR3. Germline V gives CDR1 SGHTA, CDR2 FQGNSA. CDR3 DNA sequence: TGTGCCAGCAGCTTATATGGGGCGAGATATGGCTACACCTTC. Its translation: CASSLYGARYGYTF.

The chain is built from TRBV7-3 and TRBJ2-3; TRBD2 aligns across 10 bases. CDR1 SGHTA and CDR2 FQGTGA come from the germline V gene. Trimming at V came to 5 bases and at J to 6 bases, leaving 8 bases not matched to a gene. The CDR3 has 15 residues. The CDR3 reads CASSVLAGVGDTQYF. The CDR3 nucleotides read TGTGCCAGCAGCGTTCTAGCGGGGGTGGGGGATACGCAGTATTTT.